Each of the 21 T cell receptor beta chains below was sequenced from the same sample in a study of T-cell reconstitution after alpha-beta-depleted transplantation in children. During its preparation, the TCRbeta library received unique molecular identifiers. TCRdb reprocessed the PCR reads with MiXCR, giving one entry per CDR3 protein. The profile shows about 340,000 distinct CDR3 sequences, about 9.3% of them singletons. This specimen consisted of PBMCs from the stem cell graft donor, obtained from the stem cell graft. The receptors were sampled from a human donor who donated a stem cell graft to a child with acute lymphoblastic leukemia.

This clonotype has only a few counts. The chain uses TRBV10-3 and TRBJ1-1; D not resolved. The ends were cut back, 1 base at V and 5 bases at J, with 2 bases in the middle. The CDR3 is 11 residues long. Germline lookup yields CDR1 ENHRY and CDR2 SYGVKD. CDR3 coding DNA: TGTGCCATCAGTGAGTGGACTGAAGCTTTCTTT. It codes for CAISEWTEAFF.

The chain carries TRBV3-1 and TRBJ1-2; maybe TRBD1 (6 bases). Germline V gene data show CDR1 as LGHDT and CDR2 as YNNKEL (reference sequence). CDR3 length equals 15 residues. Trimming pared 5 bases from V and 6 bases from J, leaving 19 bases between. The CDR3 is CASSSRGGRGHGYTF. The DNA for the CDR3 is TGTGCCAGCAGCTCAAGAGGGGGAAGGGGCCATGGCTACACCTTC.

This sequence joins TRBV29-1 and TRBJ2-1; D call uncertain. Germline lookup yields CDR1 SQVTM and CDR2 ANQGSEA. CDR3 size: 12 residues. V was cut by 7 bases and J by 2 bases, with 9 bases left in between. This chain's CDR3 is CSAQVPYNEQFF. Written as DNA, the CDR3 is TGCAGCGCGCAGGTCCCCTACAATGAGCAGTTCTTC.

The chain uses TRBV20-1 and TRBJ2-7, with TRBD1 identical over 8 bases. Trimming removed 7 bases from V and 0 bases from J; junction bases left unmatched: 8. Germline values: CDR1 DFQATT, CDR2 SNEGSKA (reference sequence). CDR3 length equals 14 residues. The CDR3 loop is CSGKRTGSSYEQYF. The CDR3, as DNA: TGCAGTGGTAAGCGGACAGGGAGCTCCTACGAGCAGTACTTC.

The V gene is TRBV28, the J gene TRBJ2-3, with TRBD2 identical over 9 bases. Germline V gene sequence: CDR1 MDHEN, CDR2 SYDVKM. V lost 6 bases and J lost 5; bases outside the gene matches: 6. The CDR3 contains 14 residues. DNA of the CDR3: TGTGCCAGCAGGCTAGCGGGAATTCTAGATACGCAGTATTTT. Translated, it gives CASRLAGILDTQYF.

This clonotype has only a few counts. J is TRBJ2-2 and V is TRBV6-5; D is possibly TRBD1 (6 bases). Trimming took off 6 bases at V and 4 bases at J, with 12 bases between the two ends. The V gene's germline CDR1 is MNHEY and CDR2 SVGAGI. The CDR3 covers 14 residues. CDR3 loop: CASSYGQTTGELFF. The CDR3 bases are TGTGCCAGCAGCTACGGACAGACCACCGGGGAGCTGTTTTTT.

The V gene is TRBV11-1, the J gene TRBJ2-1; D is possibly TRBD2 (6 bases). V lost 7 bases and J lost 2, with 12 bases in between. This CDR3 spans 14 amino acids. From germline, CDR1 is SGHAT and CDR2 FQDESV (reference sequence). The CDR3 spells CASNGRETYNEQFF. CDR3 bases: TGTGCCAGCAATGGGCGGGAAACCTACAATGAGCAGTTCTTC.

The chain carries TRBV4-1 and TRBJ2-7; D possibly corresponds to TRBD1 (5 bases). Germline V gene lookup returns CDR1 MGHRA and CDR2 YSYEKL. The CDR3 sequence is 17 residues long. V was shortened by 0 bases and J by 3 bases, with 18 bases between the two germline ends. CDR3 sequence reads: CASSQDLRGRTFYEQYF. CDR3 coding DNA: TGCGCCAGCAGCCAAGATCTAAGGGGCAGGACCTTCTACGAGCAGTACTTC.

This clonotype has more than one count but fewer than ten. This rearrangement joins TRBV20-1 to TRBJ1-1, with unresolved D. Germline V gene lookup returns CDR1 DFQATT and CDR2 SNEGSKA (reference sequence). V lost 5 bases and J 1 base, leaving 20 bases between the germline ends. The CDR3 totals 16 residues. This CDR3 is CSAPLWQAGRNTEAFF. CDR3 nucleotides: TGCAGTGCTCCCTTGTGGCAGGCGGGCAGGAACACTGAAGCTTTCTTT.

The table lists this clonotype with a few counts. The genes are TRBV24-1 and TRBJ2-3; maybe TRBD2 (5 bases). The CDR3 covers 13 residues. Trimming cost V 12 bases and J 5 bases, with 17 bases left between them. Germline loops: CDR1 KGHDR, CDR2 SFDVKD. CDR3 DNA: TGTGCCGCCGGTGTGGGAGTTGGAGATACGCAGTATTTT. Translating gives CAAGVGVGDTQYF.

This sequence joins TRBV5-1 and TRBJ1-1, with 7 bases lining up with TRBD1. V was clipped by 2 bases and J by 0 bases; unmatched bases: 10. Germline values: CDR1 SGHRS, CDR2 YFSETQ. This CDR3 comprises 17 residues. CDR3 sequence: CASSLRMTGIMNTEAFF. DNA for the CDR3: TGCGCCAGCAGCTTAAGAATGACAGGGATCATGAACACTGAAGCTTTCTTT.

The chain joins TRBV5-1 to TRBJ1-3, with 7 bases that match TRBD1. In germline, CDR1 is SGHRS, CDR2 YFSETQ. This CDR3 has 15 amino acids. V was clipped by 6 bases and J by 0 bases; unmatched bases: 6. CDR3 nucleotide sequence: TGCGCCAGCAACCCCGGGACAGCCTCTGGAAACACCATATATTTT. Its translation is CASNPGTASGNTIYF.

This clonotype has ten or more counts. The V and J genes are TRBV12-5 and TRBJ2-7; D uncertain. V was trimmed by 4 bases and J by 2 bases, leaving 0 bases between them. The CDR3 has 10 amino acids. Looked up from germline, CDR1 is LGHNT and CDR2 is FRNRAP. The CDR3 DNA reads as TGTGCTAGTGGTTCCTACGAGCAGTACTTC. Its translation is CASGSYEQYF.

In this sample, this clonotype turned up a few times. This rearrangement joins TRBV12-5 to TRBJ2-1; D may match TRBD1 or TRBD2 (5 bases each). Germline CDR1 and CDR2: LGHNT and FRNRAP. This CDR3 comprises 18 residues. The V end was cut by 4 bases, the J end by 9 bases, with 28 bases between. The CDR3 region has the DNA TGTGCTAGTGGTTCGAGTGGGAGCTTGGGGCTTCTTACGTCTGAGCAGTTCTTC. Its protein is CASGSSGSLGLLTSEQFF.

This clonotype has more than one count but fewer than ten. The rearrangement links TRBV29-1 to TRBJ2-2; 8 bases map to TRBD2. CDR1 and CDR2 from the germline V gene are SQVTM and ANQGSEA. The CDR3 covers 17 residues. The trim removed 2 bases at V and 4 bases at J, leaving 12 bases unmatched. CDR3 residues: CSVEIYDAGGFTGELFF. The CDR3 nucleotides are TGCAGCGTTGAAATCTACGATGCGGGAGGATTCACCGGGGAGCTGTTTTTT.

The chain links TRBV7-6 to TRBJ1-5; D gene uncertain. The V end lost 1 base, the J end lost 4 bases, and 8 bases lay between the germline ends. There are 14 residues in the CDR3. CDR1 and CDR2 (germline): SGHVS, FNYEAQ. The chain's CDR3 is CASSLVYTNQPQHF. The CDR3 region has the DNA TGTGCCAGCAGCTTAGTTTACACTAATCAGCCCCAGCATTTT.

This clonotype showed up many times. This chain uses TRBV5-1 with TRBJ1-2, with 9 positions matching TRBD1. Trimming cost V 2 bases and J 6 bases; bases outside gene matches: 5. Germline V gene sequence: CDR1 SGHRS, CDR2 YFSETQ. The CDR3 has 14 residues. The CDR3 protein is CASSLMDRGDGYTF. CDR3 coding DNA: TGCGCCAGCAGCTTAATGGACAGGGGAGATGGCTACACCTTC.

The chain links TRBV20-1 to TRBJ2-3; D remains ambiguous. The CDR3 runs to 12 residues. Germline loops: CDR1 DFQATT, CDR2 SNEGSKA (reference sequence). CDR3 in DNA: TGCAGCTCGACTCCAATCACAGATACGCAGTATTTT. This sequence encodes CSSTPITDTQYF.

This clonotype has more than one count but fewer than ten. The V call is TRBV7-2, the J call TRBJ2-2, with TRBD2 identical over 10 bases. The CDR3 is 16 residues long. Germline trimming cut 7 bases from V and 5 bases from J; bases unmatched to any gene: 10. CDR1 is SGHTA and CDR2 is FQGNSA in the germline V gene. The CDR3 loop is CASTRSSGRRTGELFF. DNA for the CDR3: TGTGCCAGCACCCGATCTAGCGGGAGACGAACCGGGGAGCTGTTTTTT.

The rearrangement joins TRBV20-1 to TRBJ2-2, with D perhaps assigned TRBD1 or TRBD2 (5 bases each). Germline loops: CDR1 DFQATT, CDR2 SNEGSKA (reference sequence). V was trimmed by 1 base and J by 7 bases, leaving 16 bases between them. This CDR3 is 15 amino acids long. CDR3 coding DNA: TGCAGTGCTAGAGGGGACCGAACCGCCCGCGGGGAGCTGTTTTTT. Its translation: CSARGDRTARGELFF.

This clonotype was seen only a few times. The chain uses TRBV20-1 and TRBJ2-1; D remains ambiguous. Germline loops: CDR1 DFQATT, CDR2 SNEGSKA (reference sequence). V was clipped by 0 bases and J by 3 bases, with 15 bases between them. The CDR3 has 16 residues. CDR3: CSARDLHSIGYNEQFF. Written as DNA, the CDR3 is TGCAGTGCTAGAGACCTCCATTCGATCGGCTACAATGAGCAGTTCTTC.